The next 15 T cell receptor beta chains were all read from a single sample in a study of T cells after posttransplantation cyclophosphamide. Cyclophosphamide on days +3 and +4 followed busulfan-fludarabine conditioning and a marrow graft. The method was immunoSEQ multiplex PCR; TCRdb's version includes in-frame clones alone and lacks a portion of them. The sample has approximately 13,000 clones, none seen only once. The sample in question was PBMCs, obtained around 1,100 days after allogeneic stem cell transplant with posttransplant cyclophosphamide. These receptors were taken from a female patient aged 40-49 years who received an allogeneic stem cell transplant from a related donor, was CMV-positive, and had no GVHD. Some T cells may be supplied by the graft donor.

The sample holds a few counts of this clone. The chain has TRBV5-1 and TRBJ1-2; TRBD1 matches at 8 bases. Germline V lookup: CDR1 SGHRS, CDR2 YFSETQ. With 4 bases clipped from V and 8 bases from J, the junction kept 7 bases outside the gene matches. The CDR3 has 13 amino acids. This CDR3 is CASSTGQGLGYTF. CDR3 nucleotide sequence: TGCGCCAGCAGCACTGGACAGGGCTTGGGCTACACCTTC. Full variable domain (remainder filled in from reference TRBV5-1 and TRBJ1-2): KAGVTQTPRYLIKTRGQQVTLSCSPISGHRSVSWYQQTPGQGLQFLFEYFSETQRNKGNFPGRFSGRQFSNSRSEMNVSTLELGDSALYLCASSTGQGLGYTFGSGTRLTVV.

This rearrangement joins TRBV25-1 to TRBJ2-7; D is perhaps TRBD1 (5 bases). The CDR3 loop spans 15 amino acids. V was shortened by 2 bases and J by 6 bases, with 17 bases between the two germline ends. Germline loops: CDR1 MGHDK, CDR2 SYGVNS. In DNA, the CDR3 is TGTGCCAGCAGTGAAGTCCGGCAGGGTGTTCCCGAGCAGTACTTC. This translates into CASSEVRQGVPEQYF.

This clone has a count of ten or more. V is TRBV5-6 and J is TRBJ1-1; D perhaps matches TRBD1 (5 bases). The V gene's germline CDR1 is SGHDT and CDR2 YYEEEE. This CDR3 has 15 amino acids. V lost 0 bases to trimming and J lost 0 bases, with 9 bases between them. This CDR3 reads CASSLALQVNTEAFF. The CDR3, as DNA: TGTGCCAGCAGCTTGGCACTACAGGTGAACACTGAAGCTTTCTTT.

This clone occurred many times. The V gene is TRBV28, the J gene TRBJ1-5, with a tentative D call TRBD1 (5 bases). The CDR3 is 15 amino acids. V was trimmed by 2 bases and J by 4 bases, leaving 12 bases between them. The germline V gene encodes CDR1 MDHEN and CDR2 SYDVKM. DNA for the CDR3: TGTGCCAGCAGTTTAGAGTGGGGGAGGAATCAGCCCCAGCATTTT. Translated: CASSLEWGRNQPQHF.

This clone was recorded at least ten times. The CDR3 reads CASSLDSRYYNEQFF. DNA of the CDR3: TGTGCCAGCAGCCTTGACTCCCGATACTACAATGAGCAGTTCTTC. The chain has TRBV6-5 and TRBJ2-1; D is undetermined. The germline CDR1 and CDR2 sequences are MNHEY and SVGAGI. This CDR3 is 15 amino acids long. Trimming took off 6 bases at V and 3 bases at J, with 15 bases between the two ends.

This clone has a count of ten or more. The rearrangement links TRBV7-9 to TRBJ2-2, with 8 positions matching TRBD2. Looked up from germline, CDR1 is SEHNR and CDR2 is FQNEAQ (reference sequence). The trim removed 7 bases at V and 6 bases at J, leaving 4 bases unmatched. The CDR3 length is 13 residues. DNA of the CDR3: TGTGCCAGCATCCCGGGGGGGGCCGGGGAGCTGTTTTTT. The encoded protein is CASIPGGAGELFF.

This clone was seen only a few times. V usage is TRBV18 and J usage is TRBJ1-1, with 7 bases fitting TRBD1. The trim removed 3 bases at V and 4 bases at J, leaving 5 bases unmatched. The CDR3 contains 14 residues. Germline V gives CDR1 KGHSH, CDR2 LQKENI. The CDR3 reads CASSPKGAGTEAFF. CDR3 DNA sequence: TGTGCCAGCTCACCCAAGGGGGCCGGCACTGAAGCTTTCTTT. The full variable domain, completed using reference TRBV18 and TRBJ1-1, is NAGVMQNPRHLVRRRGQEARLRCSPMKGHSHVYWYRQLPEEGLKFMVYLQKENIIDESGMPKERFSAEFPKEGPSILRIQQVVRGDSAAYFCASSPKGAGTEAFFGQGTRLTVV.

At least ten counts were recorded for this clone. V and J are TRBV6-5 and TRBJ1-4; D might be TRBD1 (5 bases). The V gene's germline CDR1 is MNHEY and CDR2 SVGAGI. The V and J ends lost 2 bases and 0 bases respectively, with 7 bases between them. CDR3 length: 15 residues. For the CDR3, the DNA is TGTGCCAGCAGTTACGGACAAGCAACTAATGAAAAACTGTTTTTT. Amino acids: CASSYGQATNEKLFF.

This clone was found many times. The V call is TRBV18, the J call TRBJ2-1, with D perhaps TRBD1 (5 bases). Germline V CDR1 and CDR2: KGHSH, LQKENI. The CDR3 is 17 amino acids. V was shortened by 3 bases and J by 2 bases, with 17 bases between the two germline ends. CDR3 region: CASSPLKGQAPYNEQFF. The CDR3 DNA follows: TGTGCCAGCTCACCCCTCAAGGGGCAGGCGCCCTACAATGAGCAGTTCTTC. Full variable domain (missing parts from reference TRBV18 and TRBJ2-1): NAGVMQNPRHLVRRRGQEARLRCSPMKGHSHVYWYRQLPEEGLKFMVYLQKENIIDESGMPKERFSAEFPKEGPSILRIQQVVRGDSAAYFCASSPLKGQAPYNEQFFGPGTRLTVL.

In its sample, this clone was seen many times. The rearrangement joins TRBV5-5 to TRBJ2-7; D may be TRBD1 (5 bases). Germline assignment: CDR1 SGHKS and CDR2 YYEKEE (reference sequence). There are 12 residues in the CDR3. The V gene lost 0 bases and the J gene lost 4 bases, with 5 bases spanning the gap. The CDR3 loop reads CASSLGQYEQYF. DNA of the CDR3: TGTGCCAGCAGCTTGGGACAGTACGAGCAGTACTTC.

This clone was recorded at least ten times. The rearrangement links TRBV27 to TRBJ2-7, with D possibly matching TRBD1 (6 bases). Germline-derived CDR1 and CDR2 are MNHEY and SMNVEV (reference sequence). This CDR3 contains 12 residues. V shed 1 base and J shed 6 bases, with 7 bases lying between them. CDR3 bases: TGTGCCAGCAGTTTATTAGGGGGCGAGCAGTACTTC. It specifies CASSLLGGEQYF.

This clone was observed at least ten times. The gene calls are TRBV18 and TRBJ1-5, with D possibly TRBD1 on 5 matching bases. CDR1 is KGHSH and CDR2 is LQKENI in the germline V gene. The CDR3 totals 13 residues. V was pared by 5 bases and J by 7 bases, with 12 bases between. CDR3 DNA sequence: TGTGCCAGCTCAACCGGAGGGGCCCAGCCCCAGCATTTT. Translation: CASSTGGAQPQHF.

This clone has ten or more counts. The chain employs TRBV6-5 and TRBJ2-7; D perhaps matches TRBD2 (5 bases). CDR1 MNHEY and CDR2 SVGAGI come from the germline V gene. The V end lost 4 bases, the J end lost 3 bases, and 7 bases lay between the germline ends. There are 12 residues in the CDR3. The CDR3 sequence is CASSSGDYEQYF. As DNA, the CDR3 is TGTGCCAGCAGTTCCGGGGACTACGAGCAGTACTTC.

This clone has at least ten counts. The V call is TRBV5-1, the J call TRBJ1-2; D is perhaps TRBD1 (6 bases). The germline V gene encodes CDR1 SGHRS and CDR2 YFSETQ. The CDR3 is made up of 14 amino acids. Trimming cost V 1 base and J 8 bases, with 15 bases left between them. The CDR3 loop is CASSLRGGVDGYTF. The CDR3 nucleotides are TGCGCCAGCAGCTTGAGGGGGGGGGTCGACGGCTACACCTTC.

This clone was detected only a few times. The chain uses TRBV2 and TRBJ2-5; D ambiguous. This CDR3 has 13 amino acids. From germline, CDR1 is SNHLY and CDR2 FYNNEI. V lost 6 bases and J 5 bases, leaving 13 bases between the germline ends. Here the CDR3 DNA reads TGTGCCAGCAGCGTCGGGTATTTCGAGACCCAGTACTTC. The encoded protein is CASSVGYFETQYF.